This entry lists 8 T cell receptor beta chains sequenced from one sample in a study of shared clonotypes between healthy human individuals. Selected positively for CCR7 and CD45RO-negative, naive CD8 cells excluded terminally differentiated effector memory CD45RA+ cells. Produced via immunoSEQ multiplex PCR; TCRdb's table is partial and in-frame only. The sample includes about 2.1 million clones, approximately 92% of them seen just once. Sequenced: naive CD8+ T cells from PBMCs. The receptors derive from a man younger than 35 in good health. Some clones in this sample may be carry-over from other donors' samples.

The chain uses TRBV19 and TRBJ1-1, with a possible D match to TRBD1 (5 bases). Looked up from germline, CDR1 is LNHDA and CDR2 is SQIVND (reference sequence). Trimming took 7 bases from V and 0 from J, leaving 15 bases between them. The CDR3 has 15 amino acids. The CDR3 DNA is TGTGCCAGTACCCTCGGGACCCAAATGAACACTGAAGCTTTCTTT. Encoded protein: CASTLGTQMNTEAFF. The variable domain in full, with the rest retrieved from reference TRBV19 and TRBJ1-1, is DGGITQSPKYLFRKEGQNVTLSCEQNLNHDAMYWYRQDPGQGLRLIYYSQIVNDFQKGDIAEGYSVSREKKESFPLTVTSAQKNPTAFYLCASTLGTQMNTEAFFGQGTRLTVV.

The chain has TRBV10-3 and TRBJ2-7, with 10 nucleotides matching TRBD2. This CDR3 comprises 15 residues. Per germline, CDR1 ENHRY and CDR2 SYGVKD. J gave up 2 bases and V 3 bases, and 4 bases lay outside the gene matches. The CDR3 DNA reads TGTGCCATCAGTGACCATACTAGCGGGGCCTACGAGCAGTACTTC. The encoded protein is CAISDHTSGAYEQYF.

The gene calls are TRBV4-1 and TRBJ2-5; D is possibly TRBD1 (5 bases). The better agreement between TRBJ2-7 and the DNA end casts doubt on the J call. CDR1 and CDR2 from the germline V gene are MGHRA and YSYEKL. The CDR3 has 15 residues. CDR3 DNA: TGCGCCAGCAGCCAACCGGACACGAGCTCCTACGAGCAGTACTTC. It is translated as CASSQPDTSSYEQYF.

The chain carries TRBV29-1 and TRBJ2-5, with D unclear. The CDR3 spans 15 residues. With 0 bases removed from V and 11 bases from J, the gap between germline ends came to 22 bases. Germline lookup yields CDR1 SQVTM and CDR2 ANQGSEA. The CDR3 coding sequence is TGCAGCGTTGAAGATCTTGGGCTAGTAGCTTCTAGACAGTACTTC. This sequence encodes CSVEDLGLVASRQYF.

This chain connects TRBV7-2 to TRBJ1-5, with D possibly being TRBD1 (5 bases). The germline gives CDR1 SGHTA, CDR2 FQGNSA. V gave up 5 bases and J gave up 7 bases, with 18 bases separating them. CDR3 length: 15 residues. The DNA for the CDR3 is TGTGCCAGCAGCCAACATGGGGGATCGGGACAGCCCCAGCATTTT. This encodes CASSQHGGSGQPQHF.

The chain employs TRBV11-2 and TRBJ2-7; D possibly corresponds to TRBD2 (6 bases). CDR1 SGHAT and CDR2 FQNNGV come from the germline V gene. This CDR3 has 17 residues. V was shortened by 2 bases and J by 3 bases, with 20 bases between the two germline ends. CDR3 sequence reads: CASSLMRGAAPGYEQYF. The CDR3 DNA reads as TGTGCCAGCAGCTTAATGCGCGGGGCCGCTCCTGGCTACGAGCAGTACTTC.

This clone was detected only once. The CDR3 sequence is CASRIRGDNEQFF. For the CDR3, the DNA is TGTGCCAGCAGAATAAGGGGGGACAATGAGCAGTTCTTC. The chain recombines TRBV28 with TRBJ2-1; D may be TRBD1 or TRBD2 (6 bases each). This CDR3 is built from 13 residues. V was pared by 6 bases and J by 5 bases, with 11 bases between. Germline CDR1 and CDR2: MDHEN and SYDVKM.

The rearrangement joins TRBV6-1 to TRBJ2-5, with TRBD1 matching 7 bases. J was trimmed by 5 bases and V by 3 bases; bases with no gene match: 9. CDR1 and CDR2 (germline): MNHNS, SASEGT. This CDR3 comprises 15 residues. CDR3 in amino acids: CASSDHNRGRETQYF. The CDR3 DNA is TGTGCCAGCAGTGACCATAACAGGGGTAGGGAGACCCAGTACTTC.